This TCR beta chain was sequenced in a study of blood T cell repertoires in COVID-19. Some clones are missing from TCRdb's copy, which holds only in-frame ones; the method was immunoSEQ multiplex PCR. The sample lists roughly 290,000 clones, roughly nine tenths occurring once. With V trimmed by 2 bases and J by 7 bases, 4 bases remained unmatched. CDR1 and CDR2 from the germline V gene are SGDLS and YYNGEE. This CDR3 has 15 residues. The clonotype originates from a woman in her thirties or forties who had recovered from COVID-19. V is TRBV9 and J is TRBJ2-1; 12 bases fit TRBD2. The sample taken for sequencing was PBMCs or T cells enriched from blood (not recorded which). The CDR3 DNA reads TGTGCCAGCAGCGTGGCGCTAGCGGGAGGGAATGAGCAGTTCTTC. Protein product: CASSVALAGGNEQFF.